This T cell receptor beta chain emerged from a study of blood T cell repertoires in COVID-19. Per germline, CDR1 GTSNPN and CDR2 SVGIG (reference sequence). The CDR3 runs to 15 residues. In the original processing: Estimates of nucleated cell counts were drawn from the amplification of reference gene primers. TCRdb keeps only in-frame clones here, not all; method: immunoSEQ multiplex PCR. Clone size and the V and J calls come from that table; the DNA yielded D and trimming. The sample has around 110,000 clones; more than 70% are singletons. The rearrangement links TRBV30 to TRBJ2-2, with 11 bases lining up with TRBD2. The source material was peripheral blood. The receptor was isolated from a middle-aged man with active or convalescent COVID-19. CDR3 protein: CARTSGFVGTGELFF. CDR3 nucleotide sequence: TGTGCTCGGACTAGCGGGTTTGTAGGGACCGGGGAGCTGTTTTTT.